The 29 T cell receptor beta chains in this list originate from one sample, sequenced in a study of blood T cell repertoires in COVID-19. Libraries were prepared by immunoSEQ multiplex PCR; TCRdb keeps only in-frame clonotypes and omits some of them. Of hundreds of thousands of clones listed, 85% to 90% are singletons. Sample: peripheral blood. The receptor source for this set is a woman aged 70-85 years with COVID-19, enrolled during active disease.

This clone was observed a single time. The chain combines TRBV28 with TRBJ1-2; D is possibly TRBD1 (5 bases). CDR3 length: 12 amino acids. With 3 bases removed from V and 8 bases from J, the gap between germline ends came to 10 bases. Germline assignment: CDR1 MDHEN and CDR2 SYDVKM. The CDR3 nucleotides are TGTGCCAGCAGTTTTGGCAGGGCGGGCTACACCTTC. Protein sequence: CASSFGRAGYTF.

This chain uses TRBV5-1 with TRBJ2-2; a weak D match, TRBD1 (6 bases). The CDR3 is 20 amino acids. Germline values: CDR1 SGHRS, CDR2 YFSETQ. With 0 bases removed from V and 0 bases from J, the gap between germline ends came to 21 bases. DNA of the CDR3: TGCGCCAGCAGCTTGGGTGCAACCCGGACAGTAACGGCGAACACCGGGGAGCTGTTTTTT. Residues: CASSLGATRTVTANTGELFF. Variable domain in full (rest from reference TRBV5-1 and TRBJ2-2): KAGVTQTPRYLIKTRGQQVTLSCSPISGHRSVSWYQQTPGQGLQFLFEYFSETQRNKGNFPGRFSGRQFSNSRSEMNVSTLELGDSALYLCASSLGATRTVTANTGELFFGEGSRLTVL.

This sequence joins TRBV6-6 and TRBJ1-1; tentative D call: TRBD1 (5 bases). CDR1 is MNHNY, CDR2 SVGAGI, per germline (reference sequence). The length of the CDR3 is 13 residues. V dropped 6 bases and J dropped 5 bases, with 13 bases sitting between them. The CDR3 region has the DNA TGTGCCAGCAGCCGTTCGGGGGGAACTGAAGCTTTCTTT. Protein sequence: CASSRSGGTEAFF.

CDR3 nucleotides: TGTGCCAGCTTTCAGGGGGGAACTGAAGCTTTCTTT. This gives the protein CASFQGGTEAFF. The V call is TRBV27, the J call TRBJ1-1, with 7 bases that match TRBD1. V was pared by 8 bases and J by 5 bases, with 5 bases of the junction left unmatched. The germline gives CDR1 MNHEY, CDR2 SMNVEV (reference sequence). The CDR3 loop spans 12 amino acids.

This chain joins TRBV19 and TRBJ1-5; D is ambiguous. Germline V CDR1 and CDR2: LNHDA, SQIVND (reference sequence). Trimming removed 6 bases at V and 0 bases at J, with 24 bases between. The CDR3 has 19 residues. The CDR3 DNA reads as TGTGCCAGTAGCCCCTTACCGGTCTGGACGGACTATAGCAATCAGCCCCAGCATTTT. Its translation: CASSPLPVWTDYSNQPQHF.

CDR3 in DNA: TGCGCCAGCAGCCCCGGGACAGGGGGTGCTGGCTACACCTTC. It translates to CASSPGTGGAGYTF. The chain links TRBV5-1 to TRBJ1-2; 11 bases line up with TRBD1. Germline assignment: CDR1 SGHRS and CDR2 YFSETQ. Trimming removed 4 bases from V and 7 bases from J; junction bases left unmatched: 6. There are 14 residues in the CDR3. The entire variable domain, with the rest obtained from reference TRBV5-1 and TRBJ1-2, is as follows: KAGVTQTPRYLIKTRGQQVTLSCSPISGHRSVSWYQQTPGQGLQFLFEYFSETQRNKGNFPGRFSGRQFSNSRSEMNVSTLELGDSALYLCASSPGTGGAGYTFGSGTRLTVV.

This rearrangement joins TRBV5-1 to TRBJ2-5, with 12 bases aligning to TRBD2. The CDR3 runs 15 residues. In germline, CDR1 is SGHRS, CDR2 YFSETQ. The ends lost 5 bases at V and 3 bases at J; junction bases unmatched: 5. This CDR3 reads CASRPSGGAEETQYF. The CDR3 DNA is TGCGCCAGCAGGCCTAGCGGGGGGGCGGAAGAGACCCAGTACTTC.

The J gene is TRBJ1-6, the V gene TRBV9; D is possibly TRBD1 (6 bases). The CDR3 is 14 amino acids. CDR1 is SGDLS and CDR2 is YYNGEE in the germline V gene. Trimming took off 3 bases at V and 8 bases at J, with 12 bases between the two ends. Here the CDR3 reads CASSEQGFDSPLHF. DNA of the CDR3: TGTGCCAGCAGCGAACAGGGTTTTGATTCACCCCTCCACTTT.

The chain is built from TRBV4-1 and TRBJ1-2, with 10 bases fitting TRBD1. Germline assignment: CDR1 MGHRA and CDR2 YSYEKL. Trimming at V came to 4 bases and at J to 2 bases, leaving 4 bases not matched to a gene. The CDR3 length is 15 residues. The CDR3: CASSPDRGQNYGYTF. CDR3 sequence (DNA): TGCGCCAGCAGCCCCGACAGGGGGCAGAACTATGGCTACACCTTC.

The chain uses TRBV10-3 and TRBJ1-2; a weak D match, TRBD1 (5 bases). This CDR3 contains 13 residues. V was cut by 8 bases and J by 3 bases, with 13 bases left in between. CDR1 and CDR2 from the germline V gene are ENHRY and SYGVKD. In nucleotides, the CDR3 is TGTGCCATCGGGAATTCAGGGTACTATGGCTACACCTTC. It codes for CAIGNSGYYGYTF.

CDR3 region: CAWSVPRTGLGGNTIYF. The CDR3 DNA sequence: TGTGCCTGGAGTGTACCCCGGACAGGGTTAGGAGGAAACACCATATATTTT. The chain combines TRBV30 with TRBJ1-3, with 8 positions matching TRBD1. The CDR3 length is 17 residues. Losses at the gene ends were 0 bases for V and 4 bases for J; bases not matched to a gene: 11. The germline V gene encodes CDR1 GTSNPN and CDR2 SVGIG (reference sequence).

The chain joins TRBV5-1 to TRBJ1-4; 9 nucleotides align to TRBD1. CDR1 and CDR2 from the germline V gene are SGHRS and YFSETQ. J gave up 10 bases and V 4 bases, and 8 bases lay outside the gene matches. This CDR3 contains 14 residues. The CDR3 DNA reads TGCGCCAGCAGCGAGGGACAGGGTCTCGGAAAACTGTTTTTT. This codes for CASSEGQGLGKLFF.

V is TRBV30 and J is TRBJ1-4, with 9 bases identical to TRBD1. The CDR3 spans 15 residues. Germline V CDR1 and CDR2: GTSNPN, SVGIG (reference sequence). After removal of 3 bases from V and 7 bases from J, the junction contained 9 bases not matched to a gene. CDR3 bases: TGTGCCTGGAGCTACAGGGGGCCATACTCTGAAAAACTGTTTTTT. It yields the protein CAWSYRGPYSEKLFF.

CDR3 protein: CASSLFPDGGEKLFF. The CDR3 coding sequence is TGCGCCAGCAGCTTGTTCCCAGACGGGGGAGAAAAACTGTTTTTT. The V call is TRBV5-1, the J call TRBJ1-4; D might be TRBD1 (5 bases). The CDR3 spans 15 residues. Germline V CDR1 and CDR2: SGHRS, YFSETQ. Trimming left V 1 base short and J 8 bases short, with 15 bases between.

The genes are TRBV5-1 and TRBJ2-2, with D possibly matching TRBD2 (7 bases). Germline loops: CDR1 SGHRS, CDR2 YFSETQ. Trimming stripped 7 bases from V and 1 base from J, with 11 bases between. The CDR3 sequence is 14 residues long. CDR3 nucleotide sequence: TGCGCCAGCCGCGGGGGCTGGAACACCGGGGAGCTGTTTTTT. Encoded protein: CASRGGWNTGELFF.

The chain combines TRBV2 with TRBJ2-3; 11 nucleotides line up with TRBD2. After removal of 5 bases from V and 5 bases from J, the junction contained 12 bases not matched to a gene. Per germline, CDR1 SNHLY and CDR2 FYNNEI. This CDR3 contains 17 residues. The DNA of the CDR3 is TGTGCCAGCAGTAAACTAGCGGGGGACGCCTTGAAAGATACGCAGTATTTT. It specifies CASSKLAGDALKDTQYF.

This chain connects TRBV2 to TRBJ1-2; TRBD1 might be the D (6 bases). The CDR3 runs to 13 residues. Trimming cost V 0 bases and J 14 bases, with 16 bases left between them. The germline V gene encodes CDR1 SNHLY and CDR2 FYNNEI. CDR3 DNA sequence: TGTGCCAGCAGTGAAGCGGCAGCCTCAGGGGAGACCTTC. Encoded protein: CASSEAAASGETF.

The chain carries TRBV7-2 and TRBJ1-2; TRBD1 agrees at 7 bases. Trimming at V came to 5 bases and at J to 4 bases, leaving 7 bases not matched to a gene. Germline V lookup: CDR1 SGHTA, CDR2 FQGNSA. This CDR3 region has 14 residues. Here the CDR3 DNA reads TGTGCCAGCAGCCCCGGGACAGAACTCTATGGCTACACCTTC. Translated: CASSPGTELYGYTF.

The V and J genes are TRBV15 and TRBJ1-2; weak D call: TRBD1 (6 bases). The V end lost 0 bases, the J end lost 7 bases, and 15 bases lay between the germline ends. The CDR3 has 15 amino acids. Germline CDR1 LNHNV, CDR2 YYDKDF (reference sequence). This CDR3 reads CATSRDHQGLGGYTF. CDR3 DNA: TGTGCCACCAGCAGAGATCATCAGGGGTTAGGTGGCTACACCTTC.

The V and J genes are TRBV7-2 and TRBJ2-2; 7 positions agree with TRBD1. Germline V lookup: CDR1 SGHTA, CDR2 FQGNSA. The V gene end was trimmed by 6 bases and the J gene end by 6 bases; junction bases not matched to a gene: 10. This CDR3 spans 15 amino acids. CDR3 region: CASRDDRVLAGELFF. The DNA of the CDR3 is TGTGCCAGCAGGGACGACAGGGTGTTGGCCGGGGAGCTGTTTTTT.

The chain has TRBV27 and TRBJ1-1; D is undetermined. Germline V CDR1 and CDR2: MNHEY, SMNVEV (reference sequence). This CDR3 is 13 amino acids long. V was cut by 3 bases and J by 1 base, with 6 bases left in between. This CDR3 reads CASSFWPNTEAFF. The CDR3 nucleotides are TGTGCCAGCAGTTTTTGGCCGAACACTGAAGCTTTCTTT.

This sequence joins TRBV24-1 and TRBJ1-4; D unresolved. The CDR3 length is 16 residues. Germline V gene sequence: CDR1 KGHDR, CDR2 SFDVKD. V was shortened by 4 bases and J by 6 bases, with 17 bases between the two germline ends. The chain's CDR3 is CATSDSGSEGHEKLFF. DNA of the CDR3: TGTGCCACCAGTGACTCGGGCTCGGAGGGCCATGAAAAACTGTTTTTT.

The rearrangement uses TRBV19 and TRBJ2-6; a weak D match, TRBD1 (5 bases). Germline CDR1 is LNHDA and CDR2 is SQIVND (reference sequence). The CDR3 is made up of 15 amino acids. V was cut by 3 bases and J by 2 bases, with 8 bases left in between. CDR3 nucleotide sequence: TGTGCCAGTAGTATTACCAGGGCTGGGGCCAACGTCCTGACTTTC. It encodes CASSITRAGANVLTF.

Of note for this clone: Compared with germline, one end of the junction differs, possibly owing to a read error. This rearrangement joins TRBV7-2 to TRBJ1-6; possibly TRBD1 for D (5 bases). From germline, CDR1 is SGHTA and CDR2 FQGNSA. This CDR3 spans 15 amino acids. As DNA, the CDR3 is TGTGCCAGCAGCCTAGCAGCAGGGTCACGGTCACCCCTCCACTTT. It translates to CASSLAAGSRSPLHF. Drawing the rest from reference TRBV7-2 and TRBJ1-6, the complete variable domain is GAGVSQSPSNKVTEKGKDVELRCDPISGHTALYWYRQSLGQGLEFLIYFQGNSAPDKSGLPSDRFSAERTGGSVSTLTIQRTQQEDSAVYLCASSLAAGSRSPLHFGNGTRLTVT.

This chain connects TRBV5-4 to TRBJ1-3, with 7 bases matching TRBD1. The length of the CDR3 is 13 residues. V gave up 5 bases and J gave up 6 bases; unmatched junction bases: 5. Per germline, CDR1 SGHNT and CDR2 YYREEE (reference sequence). CDR3 DNA: TGTGCCAGCAGTCCGGGACAGATAAACACCATATATTTT. It encodes CASSPGQINTIYF.

The rearrangement joins TRBV5-1 to TRBJ2-1; TRBD2 matches at 12 bases. The V gene's germline CDR1 is SGHRS and CDR2 YFSETQ. The CDR3 is made up of 17 amino acids. The trim removed 3 bases at V and 4 bases at J, leaving 8 bases unmatched. The CDR3 nucleotides are TGCGCCAGCAGCTCGGAAGCGACTAGCGGGGGATACAATGAGCAGTTCTTC. It codes for CASSSEATSGGYNEQFF.

This clone was seen more than once but under ten times. The chain combines TRBV4-1 with TRBJ2-1, with 12 positions matching TRBD2. V lost 4 bases to trimming and J lost 2 bases; unmatched junction nucleotides: 6. CDR3 size: 17 residues. CDR1 is MGHRA, CDR2 YSYEKL, per germline. The CDR3: CASSRRLAGDPYNEQFF. CDR3 nucleotide sequence: TGCGCCAGCAGCCGAAGACTAGCGGGGGACCCCTACAATGAGCAGTTCTTC.

V gene TRBV2 combines with J gene TRBJ1-1, with 8 bases that match TRBD1. V shed 5 bases and J 1 base; nucleotides not matched to a gene: 6. The CDR3 is made up of 15 amino acids. Germline-derived CDR1 and CDR2 are SNHLY and FYNNEI. CDR3 loop: CASSQRTGGNTEAFF. The CDR3 DNA is TGTGCCAGCAGTCAAAGAACAGGGGGGAACACTGAAGCTTTCTTT.

This clone was found once. This chain connects TRBV5-1 to TRBJ2-5; D is ambiguous. The CDR3 runs to 13 residues. The V gene's germline CDR1 is SGHRS and CDR2 YFSETQ. V dropped 0 bases and J dropped 1 base, with 4 bases sitting between them. CDR3 residues: CASSLDSQETQYF. The CDR3 bases are TGCGCCAGCAGCTTGGACAGCCAAGAGACCCAGTACTTC.